The clone carrying this T cell receptor beta chain was detected many times. Its antigen is unidentified. The data are from a study of T-cell reconstitution after alpha-beta-depleted transplantation in children. The V end was cut by 0 bases, the J end by 4 bases, with 12 bases between. Germline V gene sequence: CDR1 MGHRA, CDR2 YSYEKL. The CDR3 is 15 residues long. General study results and limits: Newly produced T cells mostly accounted for T-cell counts and diversity one year post-transplant. Where alpha-beta T cells came from about two months after transplant was reportedly several hundred expanded graft clones. Surviving recipient T cells and thymic progenitors accounted for the high day-60 TCRbeta diversity observed in some patients.

A TCRbeta library incorporating unique molecular identifiers was prepared. TCRdb re-called the PCR reads with MiXCR, one entry per CDR3 protein. The sample records several thousand distinct CDR3 sequences, about 9.3% being singletons. J is TRBJ2-5 and V is TRBV4-1, with no clear D. This TCR came from a male patient between 2 and 9 years old who had a stem cell transplant for acute lymphoblastic leukemia, so the T cells may come from the graft donor. The sample here was PBMCs, mostly from graft donor cells, taken 180 days after TCRalphabeta/CD19-depleted stem cell transplant. The CDR3 here is CASSQDGIVAETQYF. The CDR3 DNA is TGCGCCAGCAGCCAAGACGGAATAGTGGCAGAGACCCAGTACTTC.